A single TCR beta chain is shown here with its context. This clone occurred a few times. Its antigen has not been determined. No much larger clone is present one base from it, and per-base qualities are unavailable. The record originates from a study of beta chain features in type 1 diabetes (dated by TCRdb to 2017 to 2018). The study in broad terms: Patients and healthy donors did not differ in mean age, gender distribution, total cell number or subset yield. A total of some 110 million sorted cells were examined across all samples, and the number of cells per subset was strongly correlated with RNA yield. The study compared the TCRB repertoires of sorted circulating CD4+ T cell subsets in recently diagnosed type 1 diabetes patients with those in matched healthy donors. Regulatory and stem cell-like memory subsets were obtained from only 8 patients and roughly eight healthy donors, while naive and central memory subsets were obtained from all 30 or so donors. Findings and caveats that apply to the study as a whole: Because cDNA was sequenced instead of genomic DNA, highly expressing activated cells could be over-represented, though the groups showed no difference in activation or CD3 levels. The naive, central memory and regulatory TCRB repertoires appeared to resemble one another more closely among patients than among healthy donors. HLA sub-analyses involved small numbers of individuals, so any influence of HLA type on TCRB rearrangement remained unresolved. Shorter templates might have been favored by PCR, but patient and control samples were amplified and corrected together, so both groups would have been affected equally by any skew. A moderate but significant shortening of TCRB CDR3 length was observed in type 1 diabetes patients in all four CD4+ subsets. Patients with type 1 diabetes made fewer insertions and deleted more nucleotides at VDJ recombination sites, implying thymic rearrangement abnormalities.

The cysteine opens and the phenylalanine closes a CDR3 of 16 amino acids. Here the CDR3 DNA is all that survives: 48 bases in frame from base 1. The germline V and J ends show losses of 6 bases and 4 bases respectively, and no gene match explains 7 bases of the junction. Via the germline V gene, CDR1 is SGHTA and CDR2 FQGNSA. A single peripheral blood draw of 90 to 150 mL on average was collected from each donor into heparinised tubes. Using a panel that included CD45RO, CCR7, CD25, CD127, CD95 and CD27, naive, central memory, regulatory and stem cell-like memory CD4+ T cells were sorted on a BD FACSAria II. All sorted populations exceeded 98% purity. PBMCs were isolated immediately by Lymphoprep density gradient centrifugation and stained directly without culture. So that batch effects would be minimized, each experiment stained and sorted samples in pairs, pairing one healthy donor with one patient.

The High Capacity cDNA Reverse Transcription Kit was used to reverse transcribe all of the isolated RNA, meaning that expressed TCRB transcripts were what got sequenced. Deep immunoSEQ sequencing was applied to naive, central memory and regulatory T cell samples, giving an average of around 3.4 million total reads per sample. Sorted cells were lysed in RLT buffer, and RNA was extracted using DNase-treated RNeasy Micro or Mini kits according to cell number. Each cell subset was processed separately to prevent cross-contamination, with patient and healthy donor samples processed together. The immunoSEQ multiplex PCR was used to amplify TCRB sequences from cDNA, generating 87-bp fragments that spanned the CDR3 region. The amplicons were sequenced using the Illumina HiSeq platform. On the study's bioinformatics: PCR bias was corrected computationally using synthetic template baselines, and reads within Hamming distance 2 were collapsed, with unmergeable singletons discarded. Reads were aligned to IMGT to assign V, D and J genes, CDR3 length, and insertions or deletions at six rearrangement sites. Within each subset, clonotype counts were normalized to the number of sorted cells before true diversity and Gini coefficients were calculated with the tcR R package. The overlap coefficient, calculated on TCRB nucleotide sequences, was used to measure repertoire sharing. TCRdb provides this immuneACCESS table in a form limited to in-frame rearrangements. Some clones are lacking; in checked studies, under half of them reflect an unresolved V gene, and why the rest are absent is not known. Clone size and the V and J calls come from that table; the DNA yielded D and trimming. Across this sample there are about 200,000 clones, with 11% seen only once. The ten most abundant clones make up approximately 1.4% of the sample.

The chain links TRBV7-2 with TRBJ2-1; TRBD2 matches 12 bases in the middle. The source material was central memory CD4+ T cells from blood. This TCR derives from a man aged 18 to 35 in good health. The CDR3 amino acid sequence is: CASSHRTSGVYNEQFF. The nucleotide sequence reads TGTGCCAGCAGTCACAGGACTAGCGGGGTTTACAATGAGCAGTTCTTC.